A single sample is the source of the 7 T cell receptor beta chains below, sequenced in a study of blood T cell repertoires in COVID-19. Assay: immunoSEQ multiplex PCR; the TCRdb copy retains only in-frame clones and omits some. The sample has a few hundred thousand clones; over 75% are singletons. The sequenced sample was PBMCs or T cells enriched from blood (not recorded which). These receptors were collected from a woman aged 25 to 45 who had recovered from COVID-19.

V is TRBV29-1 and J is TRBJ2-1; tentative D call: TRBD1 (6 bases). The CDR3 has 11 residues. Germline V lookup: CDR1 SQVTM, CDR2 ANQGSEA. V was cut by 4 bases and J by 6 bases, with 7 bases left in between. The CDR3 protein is CSVAGANEQFF. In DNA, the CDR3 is TGCAGCGTTGCAGGGGCCAATGAGCAGTTCTTC.

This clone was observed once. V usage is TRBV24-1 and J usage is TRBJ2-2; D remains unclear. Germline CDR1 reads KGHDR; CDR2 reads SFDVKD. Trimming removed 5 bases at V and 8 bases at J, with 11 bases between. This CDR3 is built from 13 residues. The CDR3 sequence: CATSAGFGGELFF. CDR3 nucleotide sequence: TGTGCCACCAGTGCCGGATTCGGGGGGGAGCTGTTTTTT.

The CDR3 spells CASKGQQETQYF. DNA for the CDR3: TGTGCCTCGAAAGGACAGCAAGAGACCCAGTACTTC. The rearrangement uses TRBV30 and TRBJ2-5, with a weak D call TRBD1 (6 bases). The CDR3 consists of 12 residues. Germline V gene lookup returns CDR1 GTSNPN and CDR2 SVGIG (reference sequence). V was shortened by 7 bases and J by 2 bases, with 11 bases between the two germline ends.

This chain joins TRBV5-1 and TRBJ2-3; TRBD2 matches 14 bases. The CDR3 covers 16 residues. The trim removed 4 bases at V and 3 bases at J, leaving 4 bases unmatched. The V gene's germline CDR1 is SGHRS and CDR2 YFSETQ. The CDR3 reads CASSAGLAGVTDTQYF. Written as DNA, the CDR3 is TGCGCCAGCAGCGCGGGACTAGCGGGGGTTACAGATACGCAGTATTTT. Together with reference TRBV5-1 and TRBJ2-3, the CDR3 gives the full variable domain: KAGVTQTPRYLIKTRGQQVTLSCSPISGHRSVSWYQQTPGQGLQFLFEYFSETQRNKGNFPGRFSGRQFSNSRSEMNVSTLELGDSALYLCASSAGLAGVTDTQYFGPGTRLTVL.

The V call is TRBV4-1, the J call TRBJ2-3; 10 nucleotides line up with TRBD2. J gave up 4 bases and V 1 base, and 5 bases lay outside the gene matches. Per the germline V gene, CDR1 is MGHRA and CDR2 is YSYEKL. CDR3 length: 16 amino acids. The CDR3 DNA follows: TGCGCCAGCAGCCAAGGCAGCGGGGGGGCAGCAGATACGCAGTATTTT. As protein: CASSQGSGGAADTQYF.

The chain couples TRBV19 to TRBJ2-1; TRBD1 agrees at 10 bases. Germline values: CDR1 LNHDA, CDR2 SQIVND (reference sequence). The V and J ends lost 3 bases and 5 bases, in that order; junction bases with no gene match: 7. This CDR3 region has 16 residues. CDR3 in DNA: TGTGCCAGTAGTATGGGACAGGGGAGTTACAACAATGAGCAGTTCTTC. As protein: CASSMGQGSYNNEQFF.

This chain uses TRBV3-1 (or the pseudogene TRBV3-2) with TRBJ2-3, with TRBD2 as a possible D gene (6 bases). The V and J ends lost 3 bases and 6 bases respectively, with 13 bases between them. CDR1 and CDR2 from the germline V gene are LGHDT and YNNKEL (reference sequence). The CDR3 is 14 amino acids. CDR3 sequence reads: CASSQWRGSDTQYF. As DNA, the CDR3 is TGTGCCAGCAGCCAGTGGCGGGGCTCCGATACGCAGTATTTT.